These 12 T cell receptor beta chains were sequenced from one sample in a study of T cell responses to AZD1222 COVID-19 vaccine. Assay used: immunoSEQ multiplex PCR; TCRdb lists only in-frame clones, some missing. The sample records about 77,000 clones, roughly 90% being singletons. The sample in question was peripheral blood, obtained 28 days after the second AZD1222 dose. These receptors all come from an adult who received the AZD1222 COVID-19 vaccine.

The chain joins TRBV13 to TRBJ1-1; D gene unclear. Germline V gene lookup returns CDR1 PRHDT and CDR2 FYEKMQ (reference sequence). The CDR3 length is 15 residues. V shed 1 base and J shed 6 bases, with 15 bases lying between them. The CDR3 region is CASSLERLGVAEAFF. In DNA, the CDR3 is TGTGCCAGCAGCTTAGAAAGACTCGGGGTAGCTGAAGCTTTCTTT.

This clone has a handful of counts. The chain is built from TRBV6-5 and TRBJ1-2, with a weak D call TRBD1 (5 bases). Looked up from germline, CDR1 is MNHEY and CDR2 is SVGAGI. CDR3 length: 16 residues. Trimming shortened V by 0 bases and J by 4 bases, and 15 bases separated the two germline ends. CDR3 residues: CASSYSPFQGGYGYTF. As DNA, the CDR3 is TGTGCCAGCAGTTACTCCCCATTTCAGGGTGGCTATGGCTACACCTTC.

The chain combines TRBV28 with TRBJ1-2, with D unclear. CDR3 length equals 14 residues. Germline CDR1 reads MDHEN; CDR2 reads SYDVKM. V was cut by 3 bases and J by 8 bases, with 16 bases left in between. CDR3 amino acids: CASSLRESLGGYTF. The CDR3 nucleotides are TGTGCCAGCAGTTTGAGGGAATCCCTTGGGGGCTACACCTTC.

This clone was counted a single time. This chain uses TRBV30 with TRBJ1-2; TRBD1 matches 10 bases. The length of the CDR3 is 15 residues. V trimming: 0 bases; J trimming: 7 bases; junction bases outside the gene matches: 8. Germline values: CDR1 GTSNPN, CDR2 SVGIG (reference sequence). CDR3 residues: CAWSVLTGGASGYTF. The DNA of the CDR3 is TGTGCCTGGAGTGTATTGACAGGGGGCGCCTCTGGCTACACCTTC.

Notes on this clone: At the DNA level, this CDR3 is encoded by other sequences in the same sample as well. The chain employs TRBV12-3 or TRBV12-4 and TRBJ2-3; D might be TRBD2 (6 bases). Trimming removed 6 bases from V and 3 bases from J, with 10 bases in between. CDR3 length equals 13 residues. CDR3 nucleotides: TGTGCCAGCAGCCCCGGGGGTACAGATACGCAGTATTTT. Protein: CASSPGGTDTQYF.

This clone has just a few counts. The V and J genes are TRBV19 and TRBJ2-7, with a weak D call TRBD1 (6 bases). The V end lost 6 bases, the J end lost 2 bases, and 11 bases lay between the germline ends. The CDR3 is 13 residues long. Germline lookup yields CDR1 LNHDA and CDR2 SQIVND (reference sequence). Here the CDR3 reads CASSYRAAYEQYF. CDR3 in DNA: TGTGCCAGTAGCTACAGGGCAGCCTACGAGCAGTACTTC.

In its sample, this clone was seen a few times. This chain links TRBV3-1 (or the pseudogene TRBV3-2) with TRBJ1-2; D might be TRBD1 (6 bases). Trimming pared 6 bases from V and 8 bases from J, leaving 13 bases between. Per germline, CDR1 LGHDT and CDR2 YNNKEL (reference sequence). The CDR3 length is 12 residues. The DNA of the CDR3 is TGTGCCAGCAGTCGACAGGCGCAAGGCTACACCTTC. Residues: CASSRQAQGYTF.

DNA of the CDR3: TGTGCCAGCAGGGCCCCCCAAGGGGGGAACTATGGCTACACCTTC. As protein: CASRAPQGGNYGYTF. The genes are TRBV28 and TRBJ1-2; the D gene is possibly TRBD1 (6 bases). The germline gives CDR1 MDHEN, CDR2 SYDVKM. With 6 bases removed from V and 2 bases from J, the gap between germline ends came to 16 bases. CDR3 length: 15 residues.

This chain uses TRBV5-1 with TRBJ2-7; D possibly corresponds to TRBD1 (6 bases). The ends were cut back, 4 bases at V and 7 bases at J, with 15 bases in the middle. This CDR3 is built from 13 residues. Germline CDR1 and CDR2: SGHRS and YFSETQ. The CDR3 DNA follows: TGCGCCAGCAGCCCAAACAGGGACCGGGAGCAGTACTTC. It yields the protein CASSPNRDREQYF. The full variable domain, its missing parts supplied by reference TRBV5-1 and TRBJ2-7, is KAGVTQTPRYLIKTRGQQVTLSCSPISGHRSVSWYQQTPGQGLQFLFEYFSETQRNKGNFPGRFSGRQFSNSRSEMNVSTLELGDSALYLCASSPNRDREQYFGPGTRLTVT.

The V call is TRBV4-2, the J call TRBJ2-7; TRBD1 is a possible D gene (5 bases). The germline V and J ends were trimmed by 0 bases and 1 base, with 13 bases remaining between them. The V gene's germline CDR1 is LGHNA and CDR2 YNFKEQ. The length of the CDR3 is 16 residues. This CDR3 is CASSQDGTDRSYEQYF. The CDR3 DNA reads as TGTGCCAGCAGCCAAGATGGCACCGACAGATCCTACGAGCAGTACTTC.

For this clone: The junction differs from germline at one of its ends, possibly a read error. The chain employs TRBV27 and TRBJ2-5; 9 bases fit TRBD1. Germline V CDR1 and CDR2: MNHEY, SMNVEV (reference sequence). The CDR3 length is 18 residues. The CDR3 region has the DNA TGTGCCAGCAGTACTCCTACCCGGACAGGGGCTTTCCAAGGGACCCAGTACTTC. It yields the protein CASSTPTRTGAFQGTQYF.

The chain couples TRBV7-2 to TRBJ1-4; no firm D call. The CDR3 is made up of 16 amino acids. Trimming removed 3 bases at V and 2 bases at J, with 13 bases between. From germline, CDR1 is SGHTA and CDR2 FQGNSA. The CDR3 region has the DNA TGTGCCAGCAGCTTGGAGAGGGTAGCGACTAATGAAAAACTGTTTTTT. Its translation is CASSLERVATNEKLFF.